Sequencing of this T cell receptor beta chain was carried out in a study of PD-L1 blockade in urothelial cancer. Study-level background: Administration of atezolizumab to patients began around 2014, at 1,200 mg intravenously every 3 weeks.

The CDR3 length is 16 residues. Germline V gene lookup returns CDR1 MDHEN and CDR2 SYDVKM. The junction had 16 bases not matched to a gene; V was cut back by 5 bases and J by 8 bases. This clone was observed once. Patients presented with locally advanced or metastatic urothelial carcinoma. All patients handed over anywhere from 1 to 8 samples, pretreatment and on-treatment. Using immunoSEQ multiplex PCR, the repertoire was profiled, and TCRdb retains in-frame clones only, with some absent. Of 25,000 to 35,000 clones in the sample, more than 85% are singletons; the top ten hold less than 2%. Source: PBMCs, taken around atezolizumab (anti-PD-L1) treatment. The sequence was collected from a man aged 45-65 years with urothelial cancer. V gene TRBV28 combines with J gene TRBJ2-3; TRBD2 agrees at 7 bases. CDR3 sequence (DNA): TGTGCCAGCAGTGGGGGGGGAGGGCCGGTAATTTCTACGCAGTATTTT. Its translation: CASSGGGGPVISTQYF.